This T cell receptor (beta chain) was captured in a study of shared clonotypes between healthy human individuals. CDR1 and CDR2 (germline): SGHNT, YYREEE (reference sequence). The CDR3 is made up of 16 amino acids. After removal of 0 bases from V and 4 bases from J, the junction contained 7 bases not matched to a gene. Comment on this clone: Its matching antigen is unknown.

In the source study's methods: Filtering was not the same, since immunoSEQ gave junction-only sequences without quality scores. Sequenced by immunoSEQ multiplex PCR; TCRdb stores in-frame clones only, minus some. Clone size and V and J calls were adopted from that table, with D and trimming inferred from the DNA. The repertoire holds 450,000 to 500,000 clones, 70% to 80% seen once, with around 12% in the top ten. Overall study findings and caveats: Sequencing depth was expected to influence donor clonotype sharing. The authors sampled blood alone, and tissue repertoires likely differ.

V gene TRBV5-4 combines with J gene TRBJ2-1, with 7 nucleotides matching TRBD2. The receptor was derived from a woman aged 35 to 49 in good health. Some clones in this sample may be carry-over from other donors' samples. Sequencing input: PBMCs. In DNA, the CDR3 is TGTGCCAGCAGCTTGGGGGCGGGAGTGGATTACAATGAGCAGTTCTTC. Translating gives CASSLGAGVDYNEQFF.